Here is one T cell receptor beta chain with its context. As yet, its antigen is unknown. This entry belongs to a study of shared clonotypes between healthy human individuals. Study results and caveats: In four donors, about 5% of naive CD4 clonotypes appeared in common. Relative to clonotypes present in all four donors, those not shared had lower generation probabilities.

The CDR3 totals 14 residues. Germline V lookup: CDR1 MRHNA, CDR2 SNTAGT. Trimming cost V 4 bases and J 7 bases; bases outside gene matches: 5. An even split of each subset's genomic DNA across several immunoSEQ plates was performed. Sequenced by immunoSEQ multiplex PCR; TCRdb stores in-frame clones only, minus some. This sample has 1,400,000 or so clones; 97% to 99% occur once, and the top ten carry around 0.33%. Division of CD4+ cells produced a CD45RA+ naive subset and a CD45RA-negative memory subset. The receptor's source is a man between 25 and 39 years old in good health. Input material: naive CD4+ T cells sorted from blood. As to subset: CD45RA+ positively selected. The chain employs TRBV6-4 and TRBJ2-3, with 10 nucleotides matching TRBD1. CDR3 loop: CASSVDRGLNTQYF. Written as DNA, the CDR3 is TGTGCCAGCAGTGTCGACAGGGGGCTAAATACGCAGTATTTT.